What follows describes a single TCR beta chain. The antigen remains unidentified. With a much larger clone just one base away, this may be a read error. This likely comes from a read error, as the CDR3 has no conserved phenylalanine or tryptophan at its end. With RNA at 10%, 30% or 50%, naive CD8 libraries came from roughly 20,000 to 1,000,000 sorted cells. Naive CD8 T cell sorting was performed on the CD8+CD4-CCR7+CD45RA+ phenotype. Trimming left V 6 bases short and J 2 bases short, with 11 bases between. CDR1 and CDR2 (germline): MNHEY, SVGEGT. This CDR3 is 13 amino acids long. This specimen belongs to a study of molecular identifiers for immune sequencing clone quantification. Bulk TCR libraries were made with methods that had been previously described and with listed TCR primers. TCRdb redid the calling of the PCR reads with MiXCR, one entry per CDR3 protein. Of about 630,000 distinct CDR3 sequences listed, approximately 24% were seen once; the top ten hold about 0.81%.

Points from the study as a whole: Jurkat TCR RNA spiked in from one cell could reportedly be detected among approximately 980,000 naive cells.

The rearrangement links TRBV6-2 or TRBV6-3 to TRBJ2-7; possibly TRBD2 for D (5 bases). The TCR comes from a human donor in good health. Some libraries in this study had Jurkat cell RNA spiked in. Source material: naive CD8+ T cells from blood, with Jurkat cell RNA spiked in. The sample's subset: FACS-sorted CD8+CD4-CCR7+CD45RA+ naive T cells. The CDR3 here is CASSHGGPYEQYS. CDR3 nucleotide sequence: TGTGCCAGCAGCCACGGAGGTCCCTACGAGCAGTACTCC.